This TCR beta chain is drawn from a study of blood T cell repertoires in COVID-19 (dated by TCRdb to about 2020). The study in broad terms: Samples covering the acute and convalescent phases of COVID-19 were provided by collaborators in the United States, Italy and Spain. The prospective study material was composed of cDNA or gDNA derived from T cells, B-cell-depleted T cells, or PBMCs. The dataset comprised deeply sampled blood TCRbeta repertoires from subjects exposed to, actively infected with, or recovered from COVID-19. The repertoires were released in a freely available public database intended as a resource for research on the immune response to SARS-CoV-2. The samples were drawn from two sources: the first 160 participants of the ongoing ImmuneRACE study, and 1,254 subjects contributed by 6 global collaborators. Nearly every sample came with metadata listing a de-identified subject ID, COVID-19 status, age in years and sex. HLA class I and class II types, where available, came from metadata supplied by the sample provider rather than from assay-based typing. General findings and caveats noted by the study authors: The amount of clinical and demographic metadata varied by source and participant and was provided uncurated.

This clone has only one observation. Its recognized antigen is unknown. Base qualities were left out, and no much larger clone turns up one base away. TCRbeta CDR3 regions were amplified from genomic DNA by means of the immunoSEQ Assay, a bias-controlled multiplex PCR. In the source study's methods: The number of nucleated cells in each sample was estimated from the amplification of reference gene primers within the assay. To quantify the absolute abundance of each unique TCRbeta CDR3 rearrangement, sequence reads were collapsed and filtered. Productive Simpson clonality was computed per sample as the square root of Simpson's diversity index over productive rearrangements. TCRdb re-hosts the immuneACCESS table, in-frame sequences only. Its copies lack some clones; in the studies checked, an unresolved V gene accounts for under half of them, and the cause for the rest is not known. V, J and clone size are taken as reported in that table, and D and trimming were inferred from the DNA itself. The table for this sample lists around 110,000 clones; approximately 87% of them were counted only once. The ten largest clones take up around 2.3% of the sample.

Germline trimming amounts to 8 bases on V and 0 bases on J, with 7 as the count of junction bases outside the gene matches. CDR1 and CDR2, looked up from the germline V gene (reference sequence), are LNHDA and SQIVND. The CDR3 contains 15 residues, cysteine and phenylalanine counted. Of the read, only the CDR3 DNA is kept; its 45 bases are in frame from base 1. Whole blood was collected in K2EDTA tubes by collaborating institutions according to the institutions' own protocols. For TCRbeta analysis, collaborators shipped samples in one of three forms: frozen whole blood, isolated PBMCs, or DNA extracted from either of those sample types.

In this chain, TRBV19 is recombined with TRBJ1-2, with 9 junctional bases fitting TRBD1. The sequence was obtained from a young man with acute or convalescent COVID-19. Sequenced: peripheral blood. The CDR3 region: CASQPGTGTNYGYTF. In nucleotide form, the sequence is TGTGCCAGTCAACCCGGGACAGGGACTAACTATGGCTACACCTTC.